This record looks at one T cell receptor beta chain sequence and its context. Its target is unknown. These data originate in a study of T cell repertoires in cytomegalovirus infection. Whole-study findings and limits: Adding up the frequency of public TCR beta families identified people who carried CMV plus the relevant HLA. CMV-specific HLA-C-restricted TCR beta clonotypes dominated the ex vivo response.

This CDR3 has 12 amino acids. The V end was cut by 6 bases, the J end by 8 bases, with 13 bases between. TCRdb redid the calling of the reads with MiXCR, one entry per CDR3 protein. Among about 320,000 distinct CDR3 sequences, over 7.5% were seen once, and the ten largest hold roughly 4%. The sequenced sample consisted of PBMCs. The receptor comes from a human donor in good health (CMV status not recorded). Some clones in this sample may be carry-over from other donors' samples. V gene TRBV12-3 or TRBV12-4 combines with J gene TRBJ1-1; D not certain. This chain's CDR3 is CASSSGEGEAFF. The CDR3 bases are TGTGCCAGCAGCTCGGGAGAAGGAGAAGCTTTCTTT.